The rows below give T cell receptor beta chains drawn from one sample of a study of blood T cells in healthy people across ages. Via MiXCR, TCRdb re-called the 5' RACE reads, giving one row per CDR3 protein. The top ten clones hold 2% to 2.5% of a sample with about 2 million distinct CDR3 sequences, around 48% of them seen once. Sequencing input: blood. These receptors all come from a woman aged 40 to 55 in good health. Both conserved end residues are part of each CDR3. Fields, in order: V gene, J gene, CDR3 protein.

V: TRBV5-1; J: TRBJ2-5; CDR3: CASSPGRSNQETQYF
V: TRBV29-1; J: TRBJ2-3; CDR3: CSVEAGGQVLTDTQYF
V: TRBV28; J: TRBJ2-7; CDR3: CASSLWHQNYEQYF
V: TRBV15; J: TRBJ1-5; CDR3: CATSRPQGVSNQPQHF
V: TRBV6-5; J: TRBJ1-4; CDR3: CASSGRGSPNEKLFF
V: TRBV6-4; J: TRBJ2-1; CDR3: CASSASRGPDATLEQFF
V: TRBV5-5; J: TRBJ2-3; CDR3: CASSFLGLAGGTDTQYF
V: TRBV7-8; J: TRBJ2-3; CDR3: CASSRRPDRADTQYF
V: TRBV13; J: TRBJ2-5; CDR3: CASSLRGRSETQYF
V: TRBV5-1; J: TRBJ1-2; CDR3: CASSSVPNYGYTF
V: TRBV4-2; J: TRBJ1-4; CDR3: CASSQERRDEKLFF
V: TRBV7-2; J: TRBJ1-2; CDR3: CASTKTGVGGYTF
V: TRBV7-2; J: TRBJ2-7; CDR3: CASSLYRDRSYEQYF
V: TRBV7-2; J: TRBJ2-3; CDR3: CASSGSYLTDTQYF
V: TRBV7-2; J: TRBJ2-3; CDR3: CASRQQGAKRDTQYF
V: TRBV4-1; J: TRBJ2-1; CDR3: CASSQDRGTSGRQNEQFF
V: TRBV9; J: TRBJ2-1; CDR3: CASSVQGYEQFF
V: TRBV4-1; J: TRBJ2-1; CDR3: CASSPRGEHQFF
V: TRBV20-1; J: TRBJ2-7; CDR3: CSAAGDNSYEQYF
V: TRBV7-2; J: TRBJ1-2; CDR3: CASSPGPGDGYTF
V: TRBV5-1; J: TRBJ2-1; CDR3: CASSVAGQGNEQFF
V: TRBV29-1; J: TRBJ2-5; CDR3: CSVKTGGWETQYF
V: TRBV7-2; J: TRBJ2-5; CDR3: CASSLVLALETQYF
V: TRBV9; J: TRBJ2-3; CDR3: CASSVVPGLALTTDTQYF
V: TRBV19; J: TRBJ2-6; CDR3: CASSNRDRVAGANVLTF
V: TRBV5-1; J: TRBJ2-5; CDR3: CASSPRTGPEETQYF
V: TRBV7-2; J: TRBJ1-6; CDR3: CASRLGGRNNSPLHF
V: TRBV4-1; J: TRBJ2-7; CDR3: CASSQVGDTIYEQYF
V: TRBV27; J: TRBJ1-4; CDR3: CASSLQAALNEKLFF
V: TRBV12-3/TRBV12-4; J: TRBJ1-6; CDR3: CASNNNSPLHF
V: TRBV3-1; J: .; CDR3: CASSPVTSGYEQYF
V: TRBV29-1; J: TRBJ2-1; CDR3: CSVEGKGQANEQFF
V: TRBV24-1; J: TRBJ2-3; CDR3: CATSGTSGGEYTDTQYF
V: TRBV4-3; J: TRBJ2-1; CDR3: CASSPSRRGYPYNEQFF
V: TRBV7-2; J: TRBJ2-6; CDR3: CASSRGGSGASVLTF
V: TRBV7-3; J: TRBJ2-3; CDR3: CASSPLPADTQYF
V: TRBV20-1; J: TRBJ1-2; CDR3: CSARDDRGPGYGYTF
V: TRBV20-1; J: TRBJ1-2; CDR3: CSASARTGDRYGYTF
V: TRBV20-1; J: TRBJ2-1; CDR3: CSVGALYNEQFF
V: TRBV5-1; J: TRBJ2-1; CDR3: CASVKGLAGGRLYNEQFF
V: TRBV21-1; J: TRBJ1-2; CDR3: CASAGEGTGRSYGYTF
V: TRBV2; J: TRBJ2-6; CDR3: CASRTGVSGANVLTF
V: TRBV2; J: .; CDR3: CASSERLAGCEQYF
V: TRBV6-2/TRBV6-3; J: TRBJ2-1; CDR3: CASSTTGPNNEQFF
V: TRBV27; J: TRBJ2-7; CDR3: CASSLSRGTSYEQYF
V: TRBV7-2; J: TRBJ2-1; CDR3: CASSPQGGLRDEQFF
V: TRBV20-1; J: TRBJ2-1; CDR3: CSAIRDRGWDNEQFF
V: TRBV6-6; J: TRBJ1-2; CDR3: CASSRGTKDGYTF
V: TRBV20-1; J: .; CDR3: CSASRGQKSYEQYF
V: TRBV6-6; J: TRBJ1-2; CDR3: CASRIPEREDNYGYTF
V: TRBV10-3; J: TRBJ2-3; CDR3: CAISESSRTGVTDTQYF
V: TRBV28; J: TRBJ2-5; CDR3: CASSESRTFQETQYF
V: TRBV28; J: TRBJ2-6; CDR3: CATRDREPGANVLTF
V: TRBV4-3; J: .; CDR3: CASSQDTEGVENEQFF